This T cell receptor beta chain was sequenced during a study of T cells after yellow fever vaccination. Findings and limits, study-wide: Once the booster was given, most primary-vaccination clones reappeared, at just over 95% for CD4 and around 90% for CD8.

This CDR3 has 13 amino acids. With 3 bases removed from V and 8 bases from J, the gap between germline ends came to 13 bases. Germline loops: CDR1 KGHSH, CDR2 LQKENI. This clonotype was found many times. Antigen specificity is unknown. TCRdb recomputed calls from the 5' RACE reads with MiXCR, one row per CDR3 protein. This sample has some 130,000 distinct CDR3 sequences, with 6.6% found just once. The receptor's source is a man aged 30 to 39 who received the YFV17D yellow fever vaccine. The specimen comprised CD4+ T cells sorted from PBMCs, sampled 10 days after the yellow fever booster vaccination. The rearrangement joins TRBV18 to TRBJ1-1, with TRBD1 as a possible D gene (5 bases). The CDR3 DNA reads as TGTGCCAGCTCACCGGAATGGGGGGTAGAAGCTTTCTTT. It encodes CASSPEWGVEAFF.